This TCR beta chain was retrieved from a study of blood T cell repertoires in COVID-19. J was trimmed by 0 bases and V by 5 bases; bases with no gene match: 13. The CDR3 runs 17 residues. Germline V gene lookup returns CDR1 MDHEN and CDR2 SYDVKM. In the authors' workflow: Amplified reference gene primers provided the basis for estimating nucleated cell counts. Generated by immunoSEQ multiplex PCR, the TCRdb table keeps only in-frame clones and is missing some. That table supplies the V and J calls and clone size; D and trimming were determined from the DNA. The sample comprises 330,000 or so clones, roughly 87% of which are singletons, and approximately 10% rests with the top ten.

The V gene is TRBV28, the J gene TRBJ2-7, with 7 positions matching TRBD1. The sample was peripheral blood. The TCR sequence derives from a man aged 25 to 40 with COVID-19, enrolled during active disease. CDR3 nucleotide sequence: TGTGCCAGCAGTCCTCCTCGTCCGGGACAGAGCTCCTACGAGCAGTACTTC. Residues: CASSPPRPGQSSYEQYF.